This TCR beta chain originates from a study of a mutant IDH1 vaccine in newly diagnosed glioma. Study information: With temozolomide cycles, or 4-6 weeks after radiotherapy alone, vaccination was started. Patients were pretreated with radiotherapy, temozolomide, or both, mostly both.

Sequenced by immunoSEQ multiplex PCR; TCRdb stores in-frame clones only, minus some. The table includes fewer than 75,000 clones, around 84% detected once. The germline V gene encodes CDR1 SGHNT and CDR2 YYREEE (reference sequence). V shed 6 bases and J 1 base; nucleotides not matched to a gene: 10. The CDR3 totals 16 residues. Comments on this clone: No antigen is known for it.

Overall study results and limits: The occurrence of vaccine-induced immune responses was seen in around 93% of patients.

Time point given: week 11, during vaccination. The vaccine gave 300 ug of a 20-mer mutant IDH1 peptide subcutaneously per dose. Every donor had a new WHO grade 3 or 4 astrocytoma that was IDH1-mutant, with loss of nuclear ATRX. The V call is TRBV5-4, the J call TRBJ2-5, with 9 positions matching TRBD2. The sequence was collected from a woman between 50 and 59 years old with glioma. The sample here was PBMCs, taken from a glioma patient whose treatment included an IDH1 peptide vaccine. The CDR3: CASTYTAGGSQETQYF. CDR3 bases: TGTGCCAGCACCTACACAGCGGGGGGCAGCCAAGAGACCCAGTACTTC.